This TCR beta chain was recorded in a study of blood T cell repertoires in COVID-19. Study-wide background: COVID-19 samples, acute and convalescent, were from the United States, Italy and Spain.

Germline values: CDR1 SQVTM, CDR2 ANQGSEA. With V trimmed by 5 bases and J by 1 base, 1 base remained unmatched. CDR3 length: 12 residues. Patients in Seattle were enrolled during active infection, then followed longitudinally. The data were produced by immunoSEQ multiplex PCR, yet TCRdb's version contains in-frame clones alone and is incomplete. The sample consists of fewer than 300,000 clones, about four fifths of them appearing once. This sequence was found in a human donor with COVID-19, enrolled during active disease. The donor label of this sample is uncertain. The rearrangement uses TRBV29-1 and TRBJ2-5; 7 nucleotides line up with TRBD1. Source material: peripheral blood. The chain's CDR3 is CSVRDSQETQYF. As DNA, the CDR3 is TGCAGCGTTCGGGACAGCCAAGAGACCCAGTACTTC.